The 27 T cell receptor beta chains below all came from one sample that was sequenced in a study of cytomegalovirus exposure and HLA in healthy donors. The PCR made use of 60 Vbeta and 13 Jbeta primers. The protocol was immunoSEQ multiplex PCR, while the TCRdb copy is restricted to in-frame clones and leaves out a portion. Of roughly 130,000 clones listed, 75% to 85% are singletons. Specimen: PBMCs. Source of these receptors: a man younger than 45 in good health and CMV-seronegative.

The chain is built from TRBV15 and TRBJ2-7; TRBD2 matches at 8 bases. The trim removed 4 bases at V and 5 bases at J, leaving 10 bases unmatched. Germline V gives CDR1 LNHNV, CDR2 YYDKDF (reference sequence). The CDR3 spans 15 residues. CDR3 sequence (DNA): TGTGCCACCAGCACAACGGGACTAGTGACTGACGAGCAGTACTTC. Translated, it gives CATSTTGLVTDEQYF.

The chain's CDR3 is CASSPLGEWLAGWETQYF. The DNA of the CDR3 is TGTGCCAGCAGCCCCTTGGGCGAGTGGCTAGCGGGATGGGAGACCCAGTACTTC. The gene calls are TRBV11-3 and TRBJ2-5; 9 bases fit TRBD2. V gave up 5 bases and J gave up 5 bases; unmatched junction bases: 18. The germline CDR1 and CDR2 sequences are SGHNT and YENEEA. This CDR3 has 18 residues. Full variable domain (missing parts from reference TRBV11-3 and TRBJ2-5): EAGVVQSPRYKIIEKKQPVAFWCNPISGHNTLYWYLQNLGQGPELLIRYENEEAVDDSQLPKDRFSAERLKGVDSTLKIQPAELGDSAVYLCASSPLGEWLAGWETQYFGPGTRLLVL.

This clone was picked up one time. The rearrangement links TRBV27 to TRBJ1-1, with a possible D match to TRBD1 (5 bases). This CDR3 has 14 residues. The ends were cut back, 4 bases at V and 4 bases at J, with 13 bases in the middle. Germline CDR1 is MNHEY and CDR2 is SMNVEV (reference sequence). The CDR3 protein is CASSSGGAFTEAFF. The CDR3 DNA follows: TGTGCCAGCAGTTCCGGCGGGGCCTTCACTGAAGCTTTCTTT.

This sequence joins TRBV27 and TRBJ2-1; tentative D call: TRBD2 (5 bases). This CDR3 has 14 amino acids. Germline V gives CDR1 MNHEY, CDR2 SMNVEV (reference sequence). The ends were cut back, 1 base at V and 3 bases at J, with 7 bases in the middle. The CDR3 reads CASSLFSDYNEQFF. The CDR3 DNA reads TGTGCCAGCAGTTTATTTAGCGACTACAATGAGCAGTTCTTC.

This chain connects TRBV5-4 to TRBJ2-3; D remains ambiguous. The ends were cut back, 4 bases at V and 4 bases at J, with 10 bases in the middle. The CDR3 runs to 13 residues. In germline, CDR1 is SGHNT, CDR2 YYREEE (reference sequence). The CDR3 DNA is TGTGCCAGCAGCAACACAATCCCAGATACGCAGTATTTT. Translating it yields CASSNTIPDTQYF.

V gene TRBV29-1 combines with J gene TRBJ2-7; tentative D call: TRBD2 (6 bases). Germline CDR1 is SQVTM and CDR2 is ANQGSEA. This CDR3 comprises 13 residues. Trimming left V 6 bases short and J 2 bases short, with 14 bases between. For the CDR3, the DNA is TGCAGCGTCGGGGGACGGGCAACCTACGAGCAGTACTTC. It translates to CSVGGRATYEQYF.

The chain is built from TRBV27 and TRBJ2-7; 12 bases match TRBD2. After removal of 6 bases from V and 0 bases from J, the junction contained 3 bases not matched to a gene. Germline CDR1 and CDR2: MNHEY and SMNVEV (reference sequence). This CDR3 comprises 15 residues. In DNA, the CDR3 is TGTGCCAGCAGAATACTAGCGGGAGGCTCCTACGAGCAGTACTTC. Amino acids: CASRILAGGSYEQYF.

This clone was found a few times. V gene TRBV19 combines with J gene TRBJ1-1; the D gene is possibly TRBD1 (5 bases). Germline V gives CDR1 LNHDA, CDR2 SQIVND (reference sequence). The germline V and J ends were trimmed by 3 bases and 3 bases, with 11 bases remaining between them. The length of the CDR3 is 14 residues. This chain's CDR3 is CASSMGRGDTEAFF. In DNA form, the CDR3 reads TGTGCCAGTAGTATGGGTAGGGGTGACACTGAAGCTTTCTTT.

V usage is TRBV5-6 and J usage is TRBJ1-1, with 7 bases that match TRBD1. Trimming took 4 bases from V and 4 from J; bases not matched to a gene: 10. The germline V gene encodes CDR1 SGHDT and CDR2 YYEEEE. CDR3 length equals 15 residues. The CDR3 DNA follows: TGTGCCAGCAGCCCGGAGACAGGGTACGTCACTGAAGCTTTCTTT. It is translated as CASSPETGYVTEAFF.

CDR3 sequence reads: CASRRLSSYNEQFF. Written as DNA, the CDR3 is TGTGCCAGCAGGCGACTTAGCTCCTACAATGAGCAGTTCTTC. The V gene is TRBV7-9, the J gene TRBJ2-1; no definite D call. The CDR3 is made up of 14 amino acids. Deletions cut 6 bases from V and 0 bases from J, with 9 bases between. Germline lookup yields CDR1 SEHNR and CDR2 FQNEAQ (reference sequence). Complete variable domain (other parts from reference TRBV7-9 and TRBJ2-1): DTGVSQNPRHKITKRGQNVTFRCDPISEHNRLYWYRQTLGQGPEFLTYFQNEAQLEKSRLLSDRFSAERPKGSFSTLEIQRTEQGDSAMYLCASRRLSSYNEQFFGPGTRLTVL.

V gene TRBV5-8 combines with J gene TRBJ2-5, with 7 positions matching TRBD1. The CDR3 is 13 amino acids. Germline V gene lookup returns CDR1 SGHTS and CDR2 YDEGEE. J was trimmed by 5 bases and V by 3 bases; bases with no gene match: 4. CDR3 amino acids: CASSSDRRETQYF. The CDR3 nucleotides read TGTGCCAGCAGCTCGGACAGGAGGGAGACCCAGTACTTC.

The chain has TRBV4-1 and TRBJ2-7; maybe TRBD2 (6 bases). Germline CDR1 reads MGHRA; CDR2 reads YSYEKL. V was trimmed by 1 base and J by 2 bases, leaving 18 bases between them. The CDR3 is made up of 17 amino acids. The CDR3 DNA sequence: TGCGCCAGCAGCCAAGGGCCCTCTGCGGGGTTAACCTACGAGCAGTACTTC. Residues: CASSQGPSAGLTYEQYF.

The CDR3 protein is CAWSGLAESTDTQYF. Here the CDR3 DNA reads TGTGCCTGGAGTGGACTAGCGGAGAGCACAGATACGCAGTATTTT. The rearrangement joins TRBV30 to TRBJ2-3; 9 nucleotides agree with TRBD2. The CDR3 consists of 15 residues. J lost 0 bases, V lost 1 base, and 2 bases had no gene match. The germline V gene encodes CDR1 GTSNPN and CDR2 SVGIG (reference sequence).

The chain recombines TRBV7-8 with TRBJ1-1, with a tentative D call TRBD1 (5 bases). V lost 4 bases and J lost 5, with 11 bases in between. This CDR3 contains 13 residues. Per germline, CDR1 SGHVS and CDR2 FQNEAQ. The CDR3 loop is CASSSDIWTEAFF. DNA for the CDR3: TGTGCCAGCAGCTCGGACATATGGACTGAAGCTTTCTTT.

V and J are TRBV30 and TRBJ2-7, with unresolved D. The CDR3 spans 13 residues. Trimming pared 0 bases from V and 3 bases from J, leaving 9 bases between. Germline V gene sequence: CDR1 GTSNPN, CDR2 SVGIG (reference sequence). DNA for the CDR3: TGTGCCTGGAGTGTTACCAGTTACTACGAGCAGTACTTC. It codes for CAWSVTSYYEQYF.

The chain has TRBV7-2 and TRBJ2-7; D is possibly TRBD1 (6 bases). This CDR3 comprises 14 residues. Trimming took 2 bases from V and 7 from J, leaving 15 bases between them. Per germline, CDR1 SGHTA and CDR2 FQGNSA. In DNA form, the CDR3 reads TGTGCCAGCAGCTTAACGCCTACAGGGCCGGAGCAGTACTTC. It specifies CASSLTPTGPEQYF.

V is TRBV27 and J is TRBJ1-1; 9 bases agree with TRBD1. Germline trimming cut 3 bases from V and 2 bases from J; bases unmatched to any gene: 1. This CDR3 spans 14 amino acids. Germline V gives CDR1 MNHEY, CDR2 SMNVEV (reference sequence). CDR3 protein: CASSLGQGNTEAFF. The CDR3 DNA sequence: TGTGCCAGCAGTTTGGGACAGGGTAACACTGAAGCTTTCTTT.

This clone appeared once. The chain is built from TRBV6-5 and TRBJ2-5, with 12 bases aligning to TRBD2. The CDR3 length is 15 residues. With V trimmed by 0 bases and J by 4 bases, 0 bases remained unmatched. CDR1 is MNHEY, CDR2 SVGAGI, per germline. The CDR3 nucleotides read TGTGCCAGCAGTTACTCGACTAGCGGGAGAGAGACCCAGTACTTC. This encodes CASSYSTSGRETQYF.

This clone was counted only a few times. The CDR3 spells CASSLDWPNTEAFF. The CDR3 nucleotides are TGTGCCAGCAGCTTAGACTGGCCGAACACTGAAGCTTTCTTT. The rearrangement links TRBV11-2 to TRBJ1-1; the D is unclear. V lost 0 bases and J 1 base, leaving 6 bases between the germline ends. In germline, CDR1 is SGHAT, CDR2 FQNNGV. The CDR3 sequence is 14 residues long.

Here the CDR3 DNA reads TGTGCCTGGAGTGTAGGGGGCGGCGAAAAACTGTTTTTT. Residues: CAWSVGGGEKLFF. V usage is TRBV30 and J usage is TRBJ1-4; 7 bases match TRBD1. This CDR3 comprises 13 residues. V was pared by 0 bases and J by 8 bases, with 3 bases of the junction left unmatched. Germline CDR1 reads GTSNPN; CDR2 reads SVGIG (reference sequence).

There are a few counts of this clone. The chain has TRBV9 and TRBJ2-2, with a possible D match to TRBD1 (6 bases). CDR1 and CDR2 (germline): SGDLS, YYNGEE. Trimming took off 4 bases at V and 3 bases at J, with 13 bases between the two ends. CDR3 length: 15 residues. The CDR3 nucleotides read TGTGCCAGCAGCTTACAGGGTCGTGACACCGGGGAGCTGTTTTTT. It codes for CASSLQGRDTGELFF.

J is TRBJ2-7 and V is TRBV27; D may be TRBD2 (6 bases). V was trimmed by 6 bases and J by 2 bases, leaving 26 bases between them. Germline V gene sequence: CDR1 MNHEY, CDR2 SMNVEV (reference sequence). This CDR3 contains 18 residues. DNA for the CDR3: TGTGCCAGCAGCCCATCCCCTAGCGTGAGAGATCCAGCCTACGAGCAGTACTTC. Amino acid sequence: CASSPSPSVRDPAYEQYF.

This clone was seen only a few times. The gene calls are TRBV5-1 and TRBJ2-7; maybe TRBD1 (5 bases). CDR3 length: 17 residues. Trimming took 0 bases from V and 4 from J, leaving 20 bases between them. Germline V lookup: CDR1 SGHRS, CDR2 YFSETQ. The CDR3 DNA follows: TGCGCCAGCAGCTTGGAGGCCTTGACAGACTTTAGGTACGAGCAGTACTTC. Its translation: CASSLEALTDFRYEQYF.

The rearrangement uses TRBV11-2 and TRBJ2-2; no firm D call. The length of the CDR3 is 11 residues. Germline values: CDR1 SGHAT, CDR2 FQNNGV. V was pared by 5 bases and J by 6 bases, with 4 bases between. The chain's CDR3 is CASSSPGELFF. For the CDR3, the DNA is TGTGCCAGCAGCAGCCCCGGGGAGCTGTTTTTT.

CDR3 sequence reads: CASSLFEGAGTEAFF. In nucleotides, the CDR3 is TGTGCCAGCAGTTTATTCGAAGGGGCAGGCACTGAAGCTTTCTTT. The chain combines TRBV28 with TRBJ1-1, with D possibly being TRBD1 (5 bases). V lost 1 base and J lost 4, with 13 bases in between. This CDR3 has 15 residues. Germline V gene lookup returns CDR1 MDHEN and CDR2 SYDVKM.

The chain recombines TRBV11-2 with TRBJ2-1; 12 bases are a match to TRBD2. This CDR3 is 16 amino acids long. The J segment lost 4 bases and the V segment lost 1 base, leaving 2 bases of the junction unmatched. Germline V gives CDR1 SGHAT, CDR2 FQNNGV. The CDR3 loop is CASSLAGTSGYNEQFF. The CDR3 DNA reads TGTGCCAGCAGCTTAGCAGGGACTAGCGGGTACAATGAGCAGTTCTTC.

The chain recombines TRBV19 with TRBJ2-1, with 12 nucleotides matching TRBD2. Germline loops: CDR1 LNHDA, CDR2 SQIVND (reference sequence). V gave up 2 bases and J gave up 8 bases; unmatched junction bases: 4. The CDR3 runs to 15 residues. The CDR3 here is CASSILAGGPHEQFF. The CDR3 DNA sequence: TGTGCCAGTAGTATACTAGCGGGAGGGCCCCATGAGCAGTTCTTC.